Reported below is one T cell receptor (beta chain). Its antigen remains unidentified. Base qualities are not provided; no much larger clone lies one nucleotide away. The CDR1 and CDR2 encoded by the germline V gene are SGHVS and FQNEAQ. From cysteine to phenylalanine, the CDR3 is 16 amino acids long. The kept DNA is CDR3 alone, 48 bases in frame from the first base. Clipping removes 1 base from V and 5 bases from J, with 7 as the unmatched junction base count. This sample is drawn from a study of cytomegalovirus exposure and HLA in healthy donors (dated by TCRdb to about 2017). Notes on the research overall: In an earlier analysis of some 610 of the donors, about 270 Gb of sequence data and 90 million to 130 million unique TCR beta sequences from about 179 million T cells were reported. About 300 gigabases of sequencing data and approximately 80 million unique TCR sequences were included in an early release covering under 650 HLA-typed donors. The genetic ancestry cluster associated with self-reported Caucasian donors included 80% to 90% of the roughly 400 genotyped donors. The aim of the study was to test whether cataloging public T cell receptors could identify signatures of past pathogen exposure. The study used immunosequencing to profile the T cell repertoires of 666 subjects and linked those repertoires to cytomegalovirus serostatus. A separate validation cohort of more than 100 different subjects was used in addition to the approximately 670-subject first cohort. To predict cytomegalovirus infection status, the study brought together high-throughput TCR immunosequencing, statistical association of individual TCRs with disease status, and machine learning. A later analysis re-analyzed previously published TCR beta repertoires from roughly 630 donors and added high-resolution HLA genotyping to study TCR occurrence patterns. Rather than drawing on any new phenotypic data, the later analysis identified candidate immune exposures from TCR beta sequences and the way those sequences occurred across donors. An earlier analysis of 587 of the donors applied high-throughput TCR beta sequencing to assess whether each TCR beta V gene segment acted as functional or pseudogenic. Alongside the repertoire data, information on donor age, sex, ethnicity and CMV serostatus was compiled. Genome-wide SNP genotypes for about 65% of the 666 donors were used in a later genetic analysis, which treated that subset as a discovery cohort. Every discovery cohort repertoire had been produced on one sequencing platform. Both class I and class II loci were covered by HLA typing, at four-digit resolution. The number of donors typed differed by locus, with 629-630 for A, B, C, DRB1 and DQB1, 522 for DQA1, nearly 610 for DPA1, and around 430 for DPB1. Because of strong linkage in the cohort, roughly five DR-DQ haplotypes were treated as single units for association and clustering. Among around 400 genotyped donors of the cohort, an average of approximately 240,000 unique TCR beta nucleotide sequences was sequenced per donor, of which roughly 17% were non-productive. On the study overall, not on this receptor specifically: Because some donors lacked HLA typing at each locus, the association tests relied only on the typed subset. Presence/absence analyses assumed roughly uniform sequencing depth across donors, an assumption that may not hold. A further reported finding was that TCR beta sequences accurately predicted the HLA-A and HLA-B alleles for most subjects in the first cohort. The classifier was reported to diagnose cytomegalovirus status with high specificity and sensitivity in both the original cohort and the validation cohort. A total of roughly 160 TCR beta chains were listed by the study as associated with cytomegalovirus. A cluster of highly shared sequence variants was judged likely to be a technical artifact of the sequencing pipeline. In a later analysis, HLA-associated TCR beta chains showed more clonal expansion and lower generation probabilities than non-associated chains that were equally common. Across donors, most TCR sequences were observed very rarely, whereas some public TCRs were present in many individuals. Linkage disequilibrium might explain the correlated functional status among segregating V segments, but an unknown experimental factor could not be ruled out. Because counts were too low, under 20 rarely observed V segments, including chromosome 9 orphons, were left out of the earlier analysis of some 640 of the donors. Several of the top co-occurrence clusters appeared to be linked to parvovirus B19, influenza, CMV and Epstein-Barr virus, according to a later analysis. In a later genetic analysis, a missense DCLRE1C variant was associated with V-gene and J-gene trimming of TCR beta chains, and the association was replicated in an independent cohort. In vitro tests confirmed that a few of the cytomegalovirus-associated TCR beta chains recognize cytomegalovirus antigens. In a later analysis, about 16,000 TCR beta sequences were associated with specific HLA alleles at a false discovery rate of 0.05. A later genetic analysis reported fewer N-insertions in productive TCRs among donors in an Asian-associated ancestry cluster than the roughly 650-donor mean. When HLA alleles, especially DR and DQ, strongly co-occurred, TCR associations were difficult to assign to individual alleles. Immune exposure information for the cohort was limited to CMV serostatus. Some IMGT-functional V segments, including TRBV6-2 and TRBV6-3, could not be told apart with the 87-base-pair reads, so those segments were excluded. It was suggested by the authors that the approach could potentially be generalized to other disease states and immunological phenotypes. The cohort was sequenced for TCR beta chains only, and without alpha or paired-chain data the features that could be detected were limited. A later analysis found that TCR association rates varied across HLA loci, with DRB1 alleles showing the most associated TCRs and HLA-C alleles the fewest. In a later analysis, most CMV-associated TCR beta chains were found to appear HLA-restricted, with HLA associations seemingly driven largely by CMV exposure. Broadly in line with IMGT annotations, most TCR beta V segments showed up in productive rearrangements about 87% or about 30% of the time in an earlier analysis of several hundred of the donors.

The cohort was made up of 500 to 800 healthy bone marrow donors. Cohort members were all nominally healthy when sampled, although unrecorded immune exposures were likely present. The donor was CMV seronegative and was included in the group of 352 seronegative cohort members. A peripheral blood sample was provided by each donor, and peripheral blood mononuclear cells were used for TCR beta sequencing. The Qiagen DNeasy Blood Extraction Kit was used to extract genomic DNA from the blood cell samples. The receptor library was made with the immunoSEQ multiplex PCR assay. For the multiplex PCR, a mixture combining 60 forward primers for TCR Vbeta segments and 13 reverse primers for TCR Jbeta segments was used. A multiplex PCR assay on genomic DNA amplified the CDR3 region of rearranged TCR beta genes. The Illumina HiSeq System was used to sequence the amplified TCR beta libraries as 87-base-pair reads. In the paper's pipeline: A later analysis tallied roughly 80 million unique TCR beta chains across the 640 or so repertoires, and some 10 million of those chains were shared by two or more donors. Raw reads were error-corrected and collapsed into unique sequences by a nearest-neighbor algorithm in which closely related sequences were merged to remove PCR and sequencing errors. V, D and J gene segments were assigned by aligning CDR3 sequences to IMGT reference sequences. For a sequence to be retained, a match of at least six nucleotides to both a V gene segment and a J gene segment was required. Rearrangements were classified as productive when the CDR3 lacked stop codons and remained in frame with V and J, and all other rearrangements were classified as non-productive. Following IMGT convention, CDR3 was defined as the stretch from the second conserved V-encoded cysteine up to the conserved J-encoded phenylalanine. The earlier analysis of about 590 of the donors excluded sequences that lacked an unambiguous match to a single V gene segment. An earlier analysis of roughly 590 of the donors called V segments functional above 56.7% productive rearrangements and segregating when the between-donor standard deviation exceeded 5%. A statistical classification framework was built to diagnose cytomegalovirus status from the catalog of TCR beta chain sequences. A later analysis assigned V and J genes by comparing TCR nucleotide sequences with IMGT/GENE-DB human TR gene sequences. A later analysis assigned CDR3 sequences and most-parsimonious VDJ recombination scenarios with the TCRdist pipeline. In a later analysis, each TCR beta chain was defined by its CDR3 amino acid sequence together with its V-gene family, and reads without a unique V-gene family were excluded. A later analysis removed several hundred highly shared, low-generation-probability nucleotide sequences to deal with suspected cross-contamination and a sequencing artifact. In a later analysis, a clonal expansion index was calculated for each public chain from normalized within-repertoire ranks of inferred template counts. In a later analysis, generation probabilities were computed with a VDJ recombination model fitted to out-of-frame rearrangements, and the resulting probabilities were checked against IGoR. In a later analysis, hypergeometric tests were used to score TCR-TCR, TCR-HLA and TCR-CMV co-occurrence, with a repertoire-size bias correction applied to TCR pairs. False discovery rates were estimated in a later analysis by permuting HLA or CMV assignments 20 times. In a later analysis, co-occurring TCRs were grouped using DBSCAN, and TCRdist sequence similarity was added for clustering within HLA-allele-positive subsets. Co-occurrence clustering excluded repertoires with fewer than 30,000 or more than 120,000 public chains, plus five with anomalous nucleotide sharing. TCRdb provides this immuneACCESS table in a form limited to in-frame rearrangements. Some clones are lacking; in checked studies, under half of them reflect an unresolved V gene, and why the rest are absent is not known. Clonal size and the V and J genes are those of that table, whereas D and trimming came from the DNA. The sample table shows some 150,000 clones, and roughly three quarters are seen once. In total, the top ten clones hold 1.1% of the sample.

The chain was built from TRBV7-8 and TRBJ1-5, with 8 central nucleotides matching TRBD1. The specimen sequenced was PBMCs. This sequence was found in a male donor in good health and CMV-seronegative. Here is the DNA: TGTGCCAGCAGCTTAGTACCTGTACAGGGGGATCAGCCCCAGCATTTT. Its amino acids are CASSLVPVQGDQPQHF.